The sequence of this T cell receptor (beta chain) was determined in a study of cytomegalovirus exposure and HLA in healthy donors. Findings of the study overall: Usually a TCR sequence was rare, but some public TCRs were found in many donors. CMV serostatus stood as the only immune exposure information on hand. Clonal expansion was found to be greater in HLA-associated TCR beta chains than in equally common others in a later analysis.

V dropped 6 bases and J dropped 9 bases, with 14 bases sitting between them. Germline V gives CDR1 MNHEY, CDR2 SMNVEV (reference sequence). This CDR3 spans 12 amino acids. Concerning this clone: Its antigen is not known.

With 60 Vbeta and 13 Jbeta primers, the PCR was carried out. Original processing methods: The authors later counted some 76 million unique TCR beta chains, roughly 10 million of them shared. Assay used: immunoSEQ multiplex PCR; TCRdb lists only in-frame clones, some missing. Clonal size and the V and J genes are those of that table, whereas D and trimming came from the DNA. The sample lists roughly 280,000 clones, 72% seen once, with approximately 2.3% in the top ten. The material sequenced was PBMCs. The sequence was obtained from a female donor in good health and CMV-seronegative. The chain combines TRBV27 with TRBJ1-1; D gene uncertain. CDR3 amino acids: CASSPVPHQAFF. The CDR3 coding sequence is TGTGCCAGCAGCCCAGTACCTCACCAAGCTTTCTTT.